This TCR beta chain appears in the sequencing data of a study of blood T cell repertoires in COVID-19. About the research overall: COVID-19 samples collected from the United States, Italy and Spain covered acute and convalescent phases. T cells, B-cell-depleted T cells, or PBMCs provided the cDNA or gDNA that served as material.

Original data processing: Amplified reference gene primers provided the basis for estimating nucleated cell counts. Repertoires were generated with immunoSEQ multiplex PCR, while TCRdb's copy carries only in-frame clones and drops some. Clone size and V and J calls were adopted from that table, with D and trimming inferred from the DNA. Found here are around 330,000 clones, around 89% of them singletons; the top ten hold approximately 4%. This clone showed up just once. Germline V CDR1 and CDR2: SGHTA, FQGNSA. The J segment lost 0 bases and the V segment lost 5 bases, leaving 3 bases of the junction unmatched. The CDR3 is 15 amino acids.

The TCR was taken from a woman aged 45-65 years with active or convalescent COVID-19. Material: peripheral blood. The chain recombines TRBV7-2 with TRBJ2-1; 8 bases are shared with TRBD2. The CDR3: CASSASGSSYNEQFF. The DNA of the CDR3 is TGTGCCAGCAGCGCCAGCGGGAGCTCCTACAATGAGCAGTTCTTC.